The T cell receptor (beta chain) under discussion was sequenced for a study of shared clonotypes between healthy human individuals (dated by TCRdb to about 2020). About the investigation overall: Two women and three men aged 18 to 49 years were included in the cohort. Per donor, three plates each were used for CD4 naive and CD4 memory, two for CD8 naive, and one for CD8 memory. To estimate repertoire size and how much clonotype sharing occurs between individuals, the study deeply sequenced the blood TCR repertoires of several healthy adults. Libraries were prepared and TCR repertoires were sequenced by different laboratories using diverse techniques, in order to increase sequencing depth and limit assay-specific biases. Between about 0.9 and 8.9 billion PBMCs per donor were obtained by leukapheresis.

About this clone itself: Its target antigen remains unknown. Nothing much larger sits one base from this clone, and base qualities are not available. This CDR3 is also generated by other DNA sequences in the sample.

Using the deep immunoSEQ assay, multiplex PCR amplified TCR CDR3 regions from genomic DNA. Extracted genomic DNA from each cell subset was spread evenly across all wells of several immunoSEQ 96-well plates, with each plate serving as a replicate. Each replicate PCR for sorted subsets received 150 to 250 ng genomic DNA, equal to about 30,000 T cell genomes. Purified libraries were measured with a Qubit 3.0 fluorometer, size-checked on a Bioanalyzer 2100, and measured again with the KAPA Library Quantification kit. Each immunoSEQ 96-well plate was sequenced on its own single-read 150-cycle Illumina NextSeq 550 flow cell. Regarding the original processing steps: Because the immunoSEQ output held only junctional sequences and lacked quality scores, the filtering could not match the filtering applied to full-length reads. Sequences were annotated with PyIR, a Python wrapper for IgBLAST v1.9, and V/J genes and CDR3 were assigned using IMGT germline references. Reads were filtered out if the reads had weak V/J assignments (E-value above 1e-6), no CDR3, stop codons, out-of-frame junctions, or ambiguous translated residues. V3J clonotypes were defined as sequences sharing an identical inferred V gene, J gene, and CDR3 amino acid sequence. Percentage overlap between repertoires was computed as shared unique clonotypes divided by the size of the smaller repertoire. Three approaches were used to assess repertoire richness: RTK rarefaction, the Chao1 estimator, and Recon v2.1 estimates of unobserved clonotypes. OLGA was used to compute generation probabilities for all TCRbeta clonotypes that the gDNA method yielded from a handful of donors. The table comes from immuneACCESS by way of TCRdb, which keeps in-frame sequences with V and J called. Part of the clones is missing from these tables; in studies checked, under half for an unresolved V gene and the rest for unknown reasons. D and trimming were read from the DNA, whereas the V and J calls and clone size are those reported in that table. The sample includes 2,500,000 or so clones, with 85% to 95% observed a single time. The ten most abundant clones make up around 0.35% of the sample.

CDR1 SGHRS and CDR2 YFSETQ were looked up in the germline V gene. The germline V end is reduced by 4 bases and the J end by 5 bases; junction bases left unmatched: 3. The CDR3, from cysteine to phenylalanine, totals 14 residues. The DNA shown is the 42-base CDR3, in frame from base 1. Paper-wide results and their limitations: Naive subsets generally had larger estimated clonotype richness than memory subsets. Sharing across a few donors was observed for about 5% of naive CD4, 3% to 3.5% of naive CD8, roughly 2.4% of memory CD4, and 0.4% of memory CD8 clonotypes. Rarefaction of sorted-subset datasets indicated incomplete sequencing despite the large sequencing depth. Because the study included a small number of donors, the genetic and exposure-history diversity represented was limited. Based on pairwise subsampling, the degree of clonotype sharing among donors was expected to be affected by sequencing depth. Higher generation probabilities were observed for clonotypes shared by all four sorted-subset donors than for non-shared clonotypes. Sampling was restricted to blood, and TCR repertoires in tissue are likely to differ from TCR repertoires in blood.

The donors were healthy, HIV-negative adults who had no recently reported acute infections or vaccinations. Every donor was a Caucasian adult residing in Nashville, Tennessee, USA. CD4+ T cells were enriched by magnetic negative selection; naive cells were then positively selected on CD45RA, and the negative fraction formed the memory subset. Blood was obtained by leukapheresis, after which PBMCs were separated by Ficoll-Histopaque density gradient centrifugation and cryopreserved in liquid nitrogen vapor phase. Purity and quantity of every magnetically sorted T cell population were checked by analytical flow cytometry. Genomic DNA was isolated from each sorted fraction and quantified by UV absorbance on a Nanodrop 2000c.

The sample was naive CD4+ T cells from PBMCs. The meaning of the sample's cell subset or site label: CD45RA+ positively selected. The V and J genes are TRBV5-1 and TRBJ2-3; TRBD2 agrees with 11 junctional bases. This TCR came from a young man in good health. Some clones in this sample may be carry-over from other donors' samples. The CDR3 reads as follows: CASSPGLAGDTQYF. The DNA sequence reads TGCGCCAGCAGCCCTGGACTAGCGGGAGATACGCAGTATTTT.